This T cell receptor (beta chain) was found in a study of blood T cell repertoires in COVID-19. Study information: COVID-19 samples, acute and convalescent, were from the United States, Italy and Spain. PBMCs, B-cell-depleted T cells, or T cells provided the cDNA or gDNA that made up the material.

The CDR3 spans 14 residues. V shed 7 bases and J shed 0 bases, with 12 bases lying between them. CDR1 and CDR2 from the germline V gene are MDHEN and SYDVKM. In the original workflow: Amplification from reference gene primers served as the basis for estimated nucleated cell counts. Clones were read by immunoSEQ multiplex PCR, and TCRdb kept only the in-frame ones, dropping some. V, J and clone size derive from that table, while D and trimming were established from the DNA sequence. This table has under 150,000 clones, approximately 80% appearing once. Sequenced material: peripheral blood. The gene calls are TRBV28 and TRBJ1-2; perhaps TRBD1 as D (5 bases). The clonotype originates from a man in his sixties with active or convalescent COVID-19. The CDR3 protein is CASTRWGANYGYTF. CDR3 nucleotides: TGTGCCAGCACCCGATGGGGGGCTAACTATGGCTACACCTTC.